This T cell receptor beta chain was identified in a study of blood T cell repertoires in COVID-19. Study as a whole: Researchers got acute and convalescent COVID-19 samples from the United States, Italy and Spain. T cells, B-cell-depleted T cells, or PBMCs supplied cDNA or gDNA.

CDR3 length: 21 amino acids. Per the original data handling: The authors estimated nucleated cell counts from reference gene primer amplification. Profiling relied on immunoSEQ multiplex PCR, and the TCRdb table lists in-frame clones only, not all of them. D and trimming come from the DNA, and the V and J calls and clone size come from that table. The sample lists under 150,000 clones; 70% to 90% were seen once. The clonotype comes from a man aged 40-50 years with acute or convalescent COVID-19. The material sequenced was peripheral blood. J is TRBJ2-5 and V is TRBV21-1; the D segment call TRBD2 is taken from the table without a DNA check. TRBV21-1 is recorded as a pseudogene. CDR3 sequence reads: CASSKGTDRTSGGPIQETQYF. In nucleotides, the CDR3 is TGTGCCAGCAGCAAAGGCACGGATAGGACTAGCGGGGGGCCGATACAAGAGACCCAGTACTTC.